The 13 T cell receptor beta chains below were found in one sample sequenced in a study of response to subunit inactivated influenza vaccine. TCRdb used MiXCR to reprocess the RT-PCR reads, holding one entry per CDR3 protein. Here the sample spans under 500,000 distinct CDR3 sequences, 11% being singletons. The sequenced sample was PBMCs from blood, obtained 35 to 45 days after vaccination. Receptors were obtained from a man aged 45-65 years who received an inactivated influenza vaccine.

This clonotype was counted between two and nine times. The chain uses TRBV12-3 or TRBV12-4 and TRBJ2-2; D is possibly TRBD2 (5 bases). The length of the CDR3 is 14 residues. Trimming took off 2 bases at V and 4 bases at J, with 8 bases between the two ends. CDR3: CASSLRGSTGELFF. The CDR3 DNA follows: TGTGCCAGCAGTTTACGAGGGAGCACCGGGGAGCTGTTTTTT.

This clonotype is medium-sized (0.01 to 0.1%) within its sample. V is TRBV5-1 and J is TRBJ2-7; the D is unclear. The CDR3 has 15 amino acids. Germline loops: CDR1 SGHRS, CDR2 YFSETQ. Trimming shortened V by 0 bases and J by 0 bases, and 10 bases separated the two germline ends. CDR3 in amino acids: CASSLGVSSSYEQYF. The DNA for the CDR3 is TGCGCCAGCAGCTTGGGTGTTAGCAGCTCCTACGAGCAGTACTTC.

This clonotype was observed many times. This sequence joins TRBV12-3 or TRBV12-4 and TRBJ1-1; a possible D gene is TRBD1 (6 bases). The CDR3 extends over 14 amino acids. The V end lost 7 bases, the J end lost 4 bases, and 16 bases lay between the germline ends. CDR3 bases: TGTGCCAGCACACGACAGGTTCAAGGCACTGAAGCTTTCTTT. This codes for CASTRQVQGTEAFF.

At least ten counts were recorded for this clonotype. The chain couples TRBV12-3 or TRBV12-4 to TRBJ1-2, with TRBD1 as a possible D gene (6 bases). The CDR3 sequence is 13 residues long. Trimming pared 4 bases from V and 8 bases from J, leaving 14 bases between. The CDR3 DNA sequence: TGTGCCAGCAGTTCCCGCAGGGGAGTGGGCTACACCTTC. This gives the protein CASSSRRGVGYTF.

This clonotype was seen a handful of times. The V gene is TRBV7-9, the J gene TRBJ2-1; 8 bases match TRBD2. Germline V CDR1 and CDR2: SEHNR, FQNEAQ (reference sequence). Trimming removed 4 bases from V and 4 bases from J; junction bases left unmatched: 12. The CDR3 has 17 amino acids. The CDR3 sequence: CASSSPGGGVSYNEQFF. The CDR3 nucleotides read TGTGCCAGCAGCTCCCCCGGGGGGGGCGTCTCGTACAATGAGCAGTTCTTC.

This chain joins TRBV12-3 or TRBV12-4 and TRBJ2-7, with TRBD1 as a possible D gene (5 bases). The CDR3 extends over 14 amino acids. With 10 bases removed from V and 2 bases from J, the gap between germline ends came to 18 bases. For the CDR3, the DNA is TGTGCCACCAGGGATTGGAGATCTCCCTACGAGCAGTACTTC. Amino acid sequence: CATRDWRSPYEQYF.

The chain combines TRBV11-2 with TRBJ2-6, with 9 bases aligning to TRBD1. Germline CDR1 reads SGHAT; CDR2 reads FQNNGV. This CDR3 comprises 16 residues. V shed 5 bases and J 4 bases; nucleotides not matched to a gene: 6. The CDR3 here is CASSEYRGRGANVLTF. CDR3 sequence (DNA): TGTGCCAGCAGCGAATACAGGGGGCGAGGGGCCAACGTCCTGACTTTC.

The rearrangement uses TRBV20-1 and TRBJ1-2, with 9 bases matching TRBD1. Germline V gene data show CDR1 as DFQATT and CDR2 as SNEGSKA (reference sequence). The CDR3 spans 13 residues. The J segment lost 2 bases and the V segment lost 5 bases, leaving 3 bases of the junction unmatched. The CDR3 spells CSAGQGLNYGYTF. The DNA of the CDR3 is TGCAGTGCTGGACAGGGGCTCAACTATGGCTACACCTTC.

V usage is TRBV11-2 and J usage is TRBJ2-5; D possibly corresponds to TRBD1 (5 bases). With 6 bases removed from V and 4 bases from J, the gap between germline ends came to 15 bases. Looked up from germline, CDR1 is SGHAT and CDR2 is FQNNGV. The CDR3 is 14 amino acids. As DNA, the CDR3 is TGTGCCAGCAGTCAAACCAGGGTTGCAGAGACCCAGTACTTC. This translates into CASSQTRVAETQYF. Looking up the rest from reference TRBV11-2 and TRBJ2-5 gives the full variable domain: EAGVAQSPRYKIIEKRQSVAFWCNPISGHATLYWYQQILGQGPKLLIQFQNNGVVDDSQLPKDRFSAERLKGVDSTLKIQPAKLEDSAVYLCASSQTRVAETQYFGPGTRLLVL.

This clonotype has just a few counts. The chain carries TRBV15 and TRBJ2-7; D is tentatively TRBD1 or TRBD2 (5 bases each). The CDR3 covers 17 residues. Trimming cost V 2 bases and J 5 bases, with 22 bases left between them. Germline V CDR1 and CDR2: LNHNV, YYDKDF (reference sequence). The DNA of the CDR3 is TGTGCCACCAGCAGAAATCCCGGGACGCGTCCCCCGGACGAGCAGTACTTC. Translating it yields CATSRNPGTRPPDEQYF.

The V and J genes are TRBV7-2 and TRBJ2-5, with 8 bases identical to TRBD1. Losses at the gene ends were 6 bases for V and 5 bases for J; bases not matched to a gene: 17. This CDR3 region has 17 residues. CDR1 is SGHTA and CDR2 is FQGNSA in the germline V gene. CDR3 in amino acids: CASRRHVGTGGLETQYF. The CDR3 coding sequence is TGTGCCAGCAGACGACATGTTGGCACAGGGGGTTTGGAGACCCAGTACTTC.

This clonotype occurred many times. V usage is TRBV15 and J usage is TRBJ1-1, with a possible D match to TRBD1 (5 bases). Germline assignment: CDR1 LNHNV and CDR2 YYDKDF (reference sequence). This CDR3 region has 16 residues. Trimming took 5 bases from V and 2 from J, leaving 18 bases between them. The CDR3 region has the DNA TGTGCCACCAGCGTAGACAGAACCTCTGGAAACACTGAAGCTTTCTTT. Protein sequence: CATSVDRTSGNTEAFF. Complete variable domain (other parts from reference TRBV15 and TRBJ1-1): DAMVIQNPRYQVTQFGKPVTLSCSQTLNHNVMYWYQQKSSQAPKLLFHYYDKDFNNEADTPDNFQSRRPNTSFCFLDIRSPGLGDTAMYLCATSVDRTSGNTEAFFGQGTRLTVV.

This clonotype was observed a few times. The chain uses TRBV18 and TRBJ1-5; 7 nucleotides align to TRBD1. V shed 1 base, J shed 0 bases, and the junction held 3 bases outside the gene matches. The CDR3 extends over 16 amino acids. Germline V CDR1 and CDR2: KGHSH, LQKENI. CDR3 sequence (DNA): TGTGCCAGCTCACCACGGGGACAGAGTAGCAATCAGCCCCAGCATTTT. Translation: CASSPRGQSSNQPQHF. Filled out from reference TRBV18 and TRBJ1-5, the complete variable domain reads NAGVMQNPRHLVRRRGQEARLRCSPMKGHSHVYWYRQLPEEGLKFMVYLQKENIIDESGMPKERFSAEFPKEGPSILRIQQVVRGDSAAYFCASSPRGQSSNQPQHFGDGTRLSIL.